Following are 31 T cell receptor beta chains from one sample sequenced in a study of blood T cell repertoires in COVID-19. Only in-frame clones appear in the TCRdb table, and some are missing; sequencing was by immunoSEQ multiplex PCR. There are 100,000 to 110,000 clones in the sample; about 80% occur only once, and around 10% lies in the top ten. Sequencing input: peripheral blood. These TCRs come from a woman in her sixties or seventies with acute or convalescent COVID-19.

The chain is built from TRBV27 and TRBJ1-3, with D possibly matching TRBD1 (5 bases). V dropped 6 bases and J dropped 3 bases, with 12 bases sitting between them. Germline CDR1 MNHEY, CDR2 SMNVEV (reference sequence). The CDR3 consists of 14 residues. CDR3 sequence (DNA): TGTGCCAGCAGGCCCCAGGGTAGTGGAAACACCATATATTTT. The encoded protein is CASRPQGSGNTIYF.

The chain uses TRBV18 and TRBJ2-5; 7 bases are shared with TRBD1. V gave up 8 bases and J gave up 2 bases; unmatched junction bases: 5. The CDR3 has 13 amino acids. Germline loops: CDR1 KGHSH, CDR2 LQKENI. The CDR3: CASTRDRQETQYF. The CDR3 DNA is TGTGCCAGCACACGGGACAGACAAGAGACCCAGTACTTC.

This clone was found once. The chain carries TRBV10-3 and TRBJ2-7, with D tentatively TRBD1 (6 bases). This CDR3 has 14 amino acids. The germline V gene encodes CDR1 ENHRY and CDR2 SYGVKD. The ends were cut back, 7 bases at V and 2 bases at J, with 15 bases in the middle. The CDR3 reads CAITPTGEAYEQYF. The DNA for the CDR3 is TGTGCCATCACCCCGACAGGTGAAGCCTACGAGCAGTACTTC.

The chain joins TRBV5-1 to TRBJ1-2; D is possibly TRBD1 (6 bases). This CDR3 is built from 13 residues. Between the trimmed V and J ends, which lost 6 bases and 8 bases, there was a span of 17 bases. CDR1 is SGHRS and CDR2 is YFSETQ in the germline V gene. The chain's CDR3 is CASTQIQGDGYTF. The CDR3 region has the DNA TGCGCCAGCACCCAAATACAGGGAGACGGCTACACCTTC.

CDR3 sequence (DNA): TGCAGCGTTCAACTACCGGCGATGACCGAAAAACTGTTTTTT. As protein: CSVQLPAMTEKLFF. This chain joins TRBV29-1 and TRBJ1-4; D unclear. The CDR3 covers 14 residues. Trimming took 5 bases from V and 8 from J, leaving 18 bases between them. From germline, CDR1 is SQVTM and CDR2 ANQGSEA.

J is TRBJ1-1 and V is TRBV19, with D perhaps matching TRBD1 (6 bases). Germline CDR1 reads LNHDA; CDR2 reads SQIVND (reference sequence). The CDR3 has 13 residues. Trimming took off 11 bases at V and 3 bases at J, with 16 bases between the two ends. DNA for the CDR3: TGTGCCGGGAGCAGGGGCTCTCACACTGAAGCTTTCTTT. Its translation: CAGSRGSHTEAFF.

The V gene is TRBV18, the J gene TRBJ1-6, with 9 bases lining up with TRBD1. The CDR3 loop spans 14 amino acids. V was pared by 3 bases and J by 9 bases, with 3 bases of the junction left unmatched. Germline V gene data show CDR1 as KGHSH and CDR2 as LQKENI. CDR3 nucleotides: TGTGCCAGCTCACCGTTGGGACAGGGTTCACCCCTCCACTTT. Translating gives CASSPLGQGSPLHF.

The chain recombines TRBV3-1 (or the pseudogene TRBV3-2) with TRBJ2-5; TRBD2 matches 9 bases. The CDR3 totals 18 residues. V was clipped by 9 bases and J by 4 bases; unmatched bases: 21. Germline-derived CDR1 and CDR2 are LGHDT and YNNKEL (reference sequence). The CDR3 DNA follows: TGTGCCAGAGAGTGGGGGCTTCCCTTAGCGGGGGCAAGAGAGACCCAGTACTTC. This sequence encodes CAREWGLPLAGARETQYF.

The genes are TRBV7-9 and TRBJ2-2; 9 nucleotides agree with TRBD1. The V gene end was trimmed by 3 bases and the J gene end by 5 bases; junction bases not matched to a gene: 7. This CDR3 spans 16 amino acids. In germline, CDR1 is SEHNR, CDR2 FQNEAQ (reference sequence). The CDR3 is CASSLQQGARTGELFF. CDR3 DNA: TGTGCCAGCAGCTTGCAACAGGGGGCGCGTACCGGGGAGCTGTTTTTT.

The chain is built from TRBV21-1 and TRBJ1-1; TRBD1 is the table's D call, not checked against the DNA. TRBV21-1 counts as a pseudogene. This CDR3 has 16 residues. CDR3 amino acids: CASSKGPSGANTEAFF. The CDR3 DNA reads TGTGCCAGCAGCAAAGGGCCCTCAGGGGCGAACACTGAAGCTTTCTTT.

CDR3 in amino acids: CASSLEDRGVDIQYF. For the CDR3, the DNA is TGTGCCAGCAGCTTAGAGGACAGGGGAGTGGACATTCAGTACTTC. This chain uses TRBV7-2 with TRBJ2-4; 9 nucleotides match TRBD1. This CDR3 has 15 residues. Trimming took 1 base from V and 8 from J; bases not matched to a gene: 6. The germline gives CDR1 SGHTA, CDR2 FQGNSA.

The chain combines TRBV18 with TRBJ2-5; TRBD2 agrees at 10 bases. Germline V gene sequence: CDR1 KGHSH, CDR2 LQKENI. The CDR3 sequence is 14 residues long. Trimming removed 5 bases from V and 3 bases from J; junction bases left unmatched: 3. The CDR3 reads CASSNSGGEETQYF. As DNA, the CDR3 is TGTGCCAGCTCAAACAGCGGGGGGGAAGAGACCCAGTACTTC.

DNA for the CDR3: TGTGCCATCAGTGTGGGACAGGGGTATGTAGAGACCCAGTACTTC. This gives the protein CAISVGQGYVETQYF. The chain is built from TRBV10-3 and TRBJ2-5, with 10 bases aligning to TRBD1. Germline values: CDR1 ENHRY, CDR2 SYGVKD. V shed 4 bases and J 4 bases; nucleotides not matched to a gene: 6. This CDR3 has 15 amino acids.

This rearrangement joins TRBV3-1 (or the pseudogene TRBV3-2) to TRBJ1-2; D perhaps matches TRBD1 (5 bases). The CDR3 length is 14 residues. CDR1 and CDR2 from the germline V gene are LGHDT and YNNKEL (reference sequence). With 2 bases removed from V and 12 bases from J, the gap between germline ends came to 19 bases. CDR3 nucleotide sequence: TGTGCCAGCAGCCAAATGCAGGGTTCGATTCGTAACACCTTC. Residues: CASSQMQGSIRNTF.

The gene calls are TRBV12-3 or TRBV12-4 and TRBJ1-5; no clear D. The CDR3 sequence is 13 residues long. V dropped 3 bases and J dropped 7 bases, with 10 bases sitting between them. In nucleotides, the CDR3 is TGTGCCAGCAGTTTTTTCGATGGCCAGCCCCAGCATTTT. Residues: CASSFFDGQPQHF.

The rearrangement joins TRBV7-2 to TRBJ1-4; D is undetermined. The CDR3 runs to 13 residues. The germline V gene has CDR1 SGHTA and CDR2 FQGNSA. V lost 5 bases and J lost 5, with 9 bases in between. DNA of the CDR3: TGTGCCAGCAGCATAGTAAAAAATGAAAAACTGTTTTTT. It encodes CASSIVKNEKLFF.

This clone was seen a single time. The chain employs TRBV7-9 and TRBJ1-1, with 7 bases lining up with TRBD1. J lost 4 bases, V lost 5 bases, and 13 bases had no gene match. CDR3 length equals 16 residues. The V gene's germline CDR1 is SEHNR and CDR2 FQNEAQ (reference sequence). Here the CDR3 DNA reads TGTGCCAGCAGCCCCCGGACAGGCGGGCAGGGCACTGAAGCTTTCTTT. Amino acid sequence: CASSPRTGGQGTEAFF.

V is TRBV9 and J is TRBJ1-1, with D unclear. Germline V gene data show CDR1 as SGDLS and CDR2 as YYNGEE. V was pared by 2 bases and J by 1 base, with 9 bases between. The CDR3 contains 14 residues. CDR3 loop: CASSVLSGNTEAFF. The DNA for the CDR3 is TGTGCCAGCAGCGTTTTGTCGGGGAACACTGAAGCTTTCTTT.

The chain joins TRBV14 to TRBJ1-5; TRBD1 aligns across 8 bases. This CDR3 region has 14 residues. V lost 1 base to trimming and J lost 4 bases; unmatched junction nucleotides: 0. Germline CDR1 reads SGHDN; CDR2 reads FVKESK. The CDR3 sequence is CASSQGTGNQPQHF. CDR3 in DNA: TGTGCCAGCAGCCAAGGGACAGGGAATCAGCCCCAGCATTTT.

This clone turned up a few times. This rearrangement joins TRBV7-8 to TRBJ2-4; 8 bases line up with TRBD2. From germline, CDR1 is SGHVS and CDR2 FQNEAQ. This CDR3 is 14 amino acids long. V gave up 1 base and J gave up 11 bases; unmatched junction bases: 7. The CDR3 reads CASSLGTGGAVQYF. CDR3 DNA: TGTGCCAGCAGCTTAGGAACGGGGGGGGCGGTTCAGTACTTC.

J is TRBJ1-1 and V is TRBV7-9; D gene uncertain. Germline assignment: CDR1 SEHNR and CDR2 FQNEAQ (reference sequence). The CDR3 extends over 15 amino acids. V was trimmed by 5 bases and J by 5 bases, leaving 18 bases between them. CDR3 residues: CASSPETGGETEAFF. The CDR3 DNA follows: TGTGCCAGCAGCCCAGAGACGGGTGGTGAGACTGAAGCTTTCTTT.

This chain's CDR3 is CASSRDISYEQYF. The CDR3 nucleotides read TGTGCCAGCAGCCGGGACATCTCCTACGAGCAGTACTTC. V and J are TRBV14 and TRBJ2-7; D might be TRBD1 (6 bases). The CDR3 loop spans 13 amino acids. CDR1 and CDR2 from the germline V gene are SGHDN and FVKESK. Trimming left V 4 bases short and J 0 bases short, with 7 bases between. Full variable domain (rest looked up from reference TRBV14 and TRBJ2-7): EAGVTQFPSHSVIEKGQTVTLRCDPISGHDNLYWYRRVMGKEIKFLLHFVKESKQDESGMPNNRFLAERTGGTYSTLKVQPAELEDSGVYFCASSRDISYEQYFGPGTRLTVT.

V is TRBV11-2 and J is TRBJ2-7; perhaps TRBD2 as D (5 bases). Trimming pared 4 bases from V and 3 bases from J, leaving 16 bases between. This CDR3 has 15 residues. CDR1 is SGHAT and CDR2 is FQNNGV in the germline V gene. The CDR3 here is CASSYSAGIDYEQYF. CDR3 nucleotides: TGTGCCAGCAGCTATTCTGCCGGGATTGACTACGAGCAGTACTTC. Based on the CDR3 plus reference TRBV11-2 and TRBJ2-7, the full variable domain is EAGVAQSPRYKIIEKRQSVAFWCNPISGHATLYWYQQILGQGPKLLIQFQNNGVVDDSQLPKDRFSAERLKGVDSTLKIQPAKLEDSAVYLCASSYSAGIDYEQYFGPGTRLTVT.

This chain links TRBV7-3 with TRBJ1-6; a possible D gene is TRBD1 (5 bases). The CDR3 has 13 amino acids. V was shortened by 3 bases and J by 12 bases, with 12 bases between the two germline ends. CDR1 and CDR2 (germline): SGHTA, FQGTGA. For the CDR3, the DNA is TGTGCCAGCAGCTTGGGAGGGGCAGGACCCCTCCACTTT. This codes for CASSLGGAGPLHF.

The chain is built from TRBV6-6 and TRBJ1-1; D not resolved. This CDR3 has 14 amino acids. From germline, CDR1 is MNHNY and CDR2 SVGAGI (reference sequence). V shed 2 bases and J shed 1 base, with 8 bases lying between them. CDR3 loop: CASSYDNKNTEAFF. The CDR3 nucleotides are TGTGCCAGCAGTTACGACAATAAGAACACTGAAGCTTTCTTT.

This sequence joins TRBV19 and TRBJ1-1, with D perhaps TRBD1 (5 bases). CDR3 length: 13 amino acids. The germline V and J ends were trimmed by 6 bases and 9 bases, with 17 bases remaining between them. The germline gives CDR1 LNHDA, CDR2 SQIVND (reference sequence). This chain's CDR3 is CASSQKGDRKAFF. The CDR3, as DNA: TGTGCCAGTAGCCAAAAAGGGGATCGGAAAGCTTTCTTT.

The chain is built from TRBV5-1 and TRBJ1-4; 10 bases map to TRBD1. V gave up 4 bases and J gave up 8 bases; unmatched junction bases: 5. Germline V gives CDR1 SGHRS, CDR2 YFSETQ. The CDR3 contains 14 residues. CDR3 sequence (DNA): TGCGCCAGCAGCCGCGGACAGGGGGTAGAAAAACTGTTTTTT. This translates into CASSRGQGVEKLFF.

This chain connects TRBV2 to TRBJ2-1; D might be TRBD1 (5 bases). Trimming shortened V by 8 bases and J by 5 bases, and 10 bases separated the two germline ends. The CDR3 length is 12 residues. Germline CDR1 reads SNHLY; CDR2 reads FYNNEI. CDR3: CASRQSNNEQFF. The CDR3 nucleotides are TGTGCCAGCCGACAGAGTAACAATGAGCAGTTCTTC.

As concerns this clone: Other DNA sequences in the sample encode the same CDR3. V gene TRBV6-2 or TRBV6-3 combines with J gene TRBJ2-1, with 14 bases identical to TRBD2. The CDR3 is made up of 14 amino acids. V gave up 5 bases and J gave up 9 bases; unmatched junction bases: 3. Germline CDR1 reads MNHEY; CDR2 reads SVGEGT. Here the CDR3 DNA reads TGTGCCAGCAGTACCGGGACTAGCGGGGGTGAGCAGTTCTTC. Its protein product is CASSTGTSGGEQFF.

To note about this clone: One end of the junction does not line up with germline, which may come from a read error. The DNA for the CDR3 is TGTGCCAGCAGTCAAGGCAGGGTTAGCAATCAGCCCCAGCATTTT. Translation gives CASSQGRVSNQPQHF. V usage is TRBV3-1 (or the pseudogene TRBV3-2) and J usage is TRBJ1-5, with D tentatively TRBD1 (5 bases). This CDR3 is built from 15 residues. The V gene's germline CDR1 is LGHDT and CDR2 YNNKEL (reference sequence).

The chain joins TRBV6-5 to TRBJ1-5, with D unclear. Germline CDR1 MNHEY, CDR2 SVGAGI. This CDR3 comprises 15 residues. V was pared by 0 bases and J by 5 bases, with 11 bases between. CDR3 sequence (DNA): TGTGCCAGCAGTTACTCCCCGGAGGTAGATCAGCCCCAGCATTTT. It yields the protein CASSYSPEVDQPQHF.